The 14 T cell receptor beta chains in this list originate from one sample, sequenced in a study of cytomegalovirus exposure and HLA in healthy donors. A multiplex PCR was run with 60 Vbeta primers and 13 Jbeta primers. TCRdb's table, derived via immunoSEQ multiplex PCR, lists solely in-frame clones and lacks some. Of over 110,000 clones in the sample, about four fifths were seen once. Sequenced sample: PBMCs. Receptors originate from a man between 35 and 55 years old in good health and CMV-seronegative.

V usage is TRBV6-1 and J usage is TRBJ1-2, with D possibly matching TRBD1 (6 bases). V lost 7 bases to trimming and J lost 8 bases, with 23 bases between them. The CDR3 totals 15 residues. CDR1 is MNHNS and CDR2 is SASEGT in the germline V gene. This CDR3 is CASTTYSRAGEGYTF. CDR3 nucleotides: TGTGCCAGCACTACCTATTCTCGGGCAGGGGAAGGCTACACCTTC.

The V gene is TRBV7-9, the J gene TRBJ2-7; TRBD1 might be the D (6 bases). The CDR3 length is 19 residues. V shed 2 bases and J shed 6 bases, with 29 bases lying between them. Per the germline V gene, CDR1 is SEHNR and CDR2 is FQNEAQ (reference sequence). The DNA of the CDR3 is TGTGCCAGCAGCTTATCCCCTCTCCTACAGGGCCTTTCCGTGGGCGAGCAGTACTTC. Protein: CASSLSPLLQGLSVGEQYF. Full variable domain (outside the CDR3, taken from reference TRBV7-9 and TRBJ2-7): DTGVSQNPRHKITKRGQNVTFRCDPISEHNRLYWYRQTLGQGPEFLTYFQNEAQLEKSRLLSDRFSAERPKGSFSTLEIQRTEQGDSAMYLCASSLSPLLQGLSVGEQYFGPGTRLTVT.

This clone occurred once. This sequence joins TRBV18 and TRBJ1-5, with D perhaps matching TRBD1 (5 bases). Germline V gene data show CDR1 as KGHSH and CDR2 as LQKENI. The V gene lost 2 bases and the J gene lost 6 bases, with 14 bases spanning the gap. CDR3 length: 15 amino acids. The DNA of the CDR3 is TGTGCCAGCTCACCAGATCCCAGGGATCGTCAGCCCCAGCATTTT. It yields the protein CASSPDPRDRQPQHF.

The genes are TRBV4-3 and TRBJ2-4; 8 nucleotides match TRBD2. This CDR3 has 17 amino acids. Trimming removed 0 bases from V and 0 bases from J; junction bases left unmatched: 4. Germline-derived CDR1 and CDR2 are LGHNA and YSLEER. The CDR3 DNA is TGCGCCAGCAGCCAAGAAATAGCGGGGCTAGCCAAAAACATTCAGTACTTC. This gives the protein CASSQEIAGLAKNIQYF.

The V and J genes are TRBV5-1 and TRBJ1-4; 8 bases line up with TRBD1. J was trimmed by 3 bases and V by 0 bases; bases with no gene match: 4. Germline V gene lookup returns CDR1 SGHRS and CDR2 YFSETQ. This CDR3 comprises 16 residues. The CDR3 nucleotides read TGCGCCAGCAGCTTGGGGGGACAGGTCTCTAATGAAAAACTGTTTTTT. Its translation is CASSLGGQVSNEKLFF.

This chain connects TRBV2 to TRBJ1-5, with D uncertain. Germline loops: CDR1 SNHLY, CDR2 FYNNEI. Trimming removed 2 bases from V and 0 bases from J, with 5 bases in between. The CDR3 is 14 residues long. CDR3 in amino acids: CASSEFNSNQPQHF. CDR3 in DNA: TGTGCCAGCAGTGAATTCAATAGCAATCAGCCCCAGCATTTT.

The rearrangement links TRBV19 to TRBJ2-3, with TRBD1 matching over 11 bases. CDR1 is LNHDA, CDR2 SQIVND, per germline (reference sequence). V trimming: 6 bases; J trimming: 4 bases; junction bases outside the gene matches: 12. The length of the CDR3 is 17 residues. CDR3 nucleotides: TGTGCCAGTAGCCGGGACAGGGGGAGAAACGGTCCAGATACGCAGTATTTT. Its protein is CASSRDRGRNGPDTQYF. Variable domain in full (rest from reference TRBV19 and TRBJ2-3): DGGITQSPKYLFRKEGQNVTLSCEQNLNHDAMYWYRQDPGQGLRLIYYSQIVNDFQKGDIAEGYSVSREKKESFPLTVTSAQKNPTAFYLCASSRDRGRNGPDTQYFGPGTRLTVL.

The chain uses TRBV19 and TRBJ1-1, with TRBD1 matching 9 bases. J was trimmed by 5 bases and V by 6 bases; bases with no gene match: 7. This CDR3 comprises 14 residues. CDR1 and CDR2 (germline): LNHDA, SQIVND (reference sequence). The CDR3 protein is CASRYRGRDTEAFF. CDR3 DNA sequence: TGTGCCAGTAGGTACAGGGGGCGCGATACTGAAGCTTTCTTT.

V usage is TRBV12-5 and J usage is TRBJ2-7, with a possible D match to TRBD1 (6 bases). Trimming took off 2 bases at V and 2 bases at J, with 19 bases between the two ends. Germline CDR1 reads LGHNT; CDR2 reads FRNRAP. The CDR3 loop spans 17 amino acids. Here the CDR3 DNA reads TGTGCTAGTGGTTTGATCCCTGAGACAGGAACTCCCTACGAGCAGTACTTC. This codes for CASGLIPETGTPYEQYF.

This chain connects TRBV6-1 to TRBJ2-7, with D possibly TRBD2 on 6 matching bases. The CDR3 runs to 13 residues. From germline, CDR1 is MNHNS and CDR2 SASEGT. Trimming removed 7 bases at V and 2 bases at J, with 12 bases between. The CDR3 DNA follows: TGTGCCAGCACTAGAGGGAGGACCTACGAGCAGTACTTC. This codes for CASTRGRTYEQYF.

The chain is built from TRBV5-1 and TRBJ1-2; 7 bases align to TRBD1. Germline V gene data show CDR1 as SGHRS and CDR2 as YFSETQ. CDR3 length equals 15 residues. The J segment lost 4 bases and the V segment lost 4 bases, leaving 10 bases of the junction unmatched. The chain's CDR3 is CASSPWDSASYGYTF. The CDR3 bases are TGCGCCAGCAGCCCCTGGGACAGCGCGAGCTATGGCTACACCTTC.

The rearrangement uses TRBV25-1 and TRBJ1-4; D is unclear. Germline V gives CDR1 MGHDK, CDR2 SYGVNS. The ends were cut back, 1 base at V and 4 bases at J, with 7 bases in the middle. There are 14 residues in the CDR3. The CDR3 here is CASSEFQVNEKLFF. In DNA, the CDR3 is TGTGCCAGCAGTGAATTCCAGGTTAATGAAAAACTGTTTTTT.

The chain has TRBV7-9 and TRBJ2-7, with a tentative D call TRBD2 (6 bases). The V gene's germline CDR1 is SEHNR and CDR2 FQNEAQ (reference sequence). The CDR3 extends over 15 amino acids. V lost 7 bases, J lost 0 bases, and 16 bases lay in between. CDR3 sequence: CASTRSDGSSYEQYF. DNA of the CDR3: TGTGCCAGCACCCGGTCGGACGGGAGCTCCTACGAGCAGTACTTC.

The V and J genes are TRBV7-3 and TRBJ1-1; D remains unclear. V lost 1 base to trimming and J lost 1 base, with 7 bases between them. This CDR3 is built from 14 residues. The germline CDR1 and CDR2 sequences are SGHTA and FQGTGA. In DNA form, the CDR3 reads TGTGCCAGCAGCTTAAGTTGGCAGAACACTGAAGCTTTCTTT. Amino acid sequence: CASSLSWQNTEAFF.